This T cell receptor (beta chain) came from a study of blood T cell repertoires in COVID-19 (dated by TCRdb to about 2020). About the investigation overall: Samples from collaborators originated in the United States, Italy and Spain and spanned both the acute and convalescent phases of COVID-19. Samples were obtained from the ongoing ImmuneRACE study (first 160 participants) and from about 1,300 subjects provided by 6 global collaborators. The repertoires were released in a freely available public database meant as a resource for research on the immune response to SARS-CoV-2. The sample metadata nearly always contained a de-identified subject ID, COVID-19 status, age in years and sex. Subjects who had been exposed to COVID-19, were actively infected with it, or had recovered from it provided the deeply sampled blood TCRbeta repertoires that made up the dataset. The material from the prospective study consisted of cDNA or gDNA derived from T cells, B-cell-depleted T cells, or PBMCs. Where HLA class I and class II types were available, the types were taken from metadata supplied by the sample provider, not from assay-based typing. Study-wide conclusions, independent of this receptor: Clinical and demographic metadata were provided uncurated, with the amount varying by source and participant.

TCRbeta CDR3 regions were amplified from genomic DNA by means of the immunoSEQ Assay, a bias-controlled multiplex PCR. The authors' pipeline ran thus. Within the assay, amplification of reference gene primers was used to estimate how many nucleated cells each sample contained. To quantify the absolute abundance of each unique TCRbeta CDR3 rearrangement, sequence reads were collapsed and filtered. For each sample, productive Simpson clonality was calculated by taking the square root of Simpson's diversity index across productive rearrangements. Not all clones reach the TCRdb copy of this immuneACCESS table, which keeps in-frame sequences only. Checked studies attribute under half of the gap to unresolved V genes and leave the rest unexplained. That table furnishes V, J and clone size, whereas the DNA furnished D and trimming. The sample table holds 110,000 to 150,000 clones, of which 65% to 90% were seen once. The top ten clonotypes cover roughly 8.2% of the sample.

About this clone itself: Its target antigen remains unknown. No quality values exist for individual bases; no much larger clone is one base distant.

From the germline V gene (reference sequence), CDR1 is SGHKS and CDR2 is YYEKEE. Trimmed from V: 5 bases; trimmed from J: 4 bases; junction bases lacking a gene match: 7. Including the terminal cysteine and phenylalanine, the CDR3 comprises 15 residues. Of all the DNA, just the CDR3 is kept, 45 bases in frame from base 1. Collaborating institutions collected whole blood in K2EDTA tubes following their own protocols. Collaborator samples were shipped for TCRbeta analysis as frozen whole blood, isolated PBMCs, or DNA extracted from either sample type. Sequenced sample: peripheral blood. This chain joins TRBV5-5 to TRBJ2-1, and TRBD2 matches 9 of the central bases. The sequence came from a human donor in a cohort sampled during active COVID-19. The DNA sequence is TGTGCCAGCAGGATTAGCGGGAGCCTGTACAATGAGCAGTTCTTC. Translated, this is CASRISGSLYNEQFF.